The entry that follows covers one TCR beta chain sequence. The J segment lost 1 base and the V segment lost 5 bases, leaving 11 bases of the junction unmatched. The CDR3 length is 16 residues. The germline V gene encodes CDR1 GTSNPN and CDR2 SVGIG (reference sequence). Authors' methods: Using reference gene primer amplification, nucleated cell counts were estimated. Here immunoSEQ multiplex PCR was the method, and the copy in TCRdb shows in-frame clones only, minus some. D and trimming come from the DNA, and the V and J calls and clone size come from that table. In the table there are around 50,000 clones, 80% to 90% of which are singletons. This entry belongs to a study of blood T cell repertoires in COVID-19. Looking at the study overall: Samples representing acute and convalescent COVID-19 were sourced from the United States, Italy and Spain.

V and J are TRBV30 and TRBJ2-3; 8 bases align to TRBD2. The specimen was peripheral blood. The sequence came from a human donor in a cohort sampled during active COVID-19. The CDR3 sequence: CAWEPLGRGGTDTQYF. The CDR3 coding sequence is TGTGCCTGGGAACCCCTCGGGCGGGGGGGCACAGATACGCAGTATTTT.